A selection of T cell receptor beta chains follows, all from one sample in a study of T cells after yellow fever vaccination. One entry per CDR3 protein, called by TCRdb with MiXCR from the 5' RACE reads. The sample includes some 500,000 distinct CDR3 sequences, about 14% of them seen just once. The input for sequencing was PBMCs, taken on the day of the yellow fever booster vaccination. Receptors were obtained from a man aged 25 to 40 who received the YFV17D yellow fever vaccine. Each CDR3 is given with its conserved first and last residue. The D gene is left open where the match is weak. Clone size is not always given. Where it is, it says once, few, many or a class for expanded clones.

J gene: TRBJ1-2
clone size: few
D gene: NA
V gene: TRBV19
CDR3 length: 14
CDR3 DNA: TGTGCCAGTAGAAGGGTTCCCGGCAACTATGGCTACACCTTC
CDR3 protein: CASRRVPGNYGYTF

J gene: TRBJ2-7
clone size: NA
D gene: NA
V gene: TRBV20-1
CDR3 length: 14
CDR3 DNA: TGCAGTGCTCCGTCCCCCGGGAAAAAGAACGAGCAGTACTTC
CDR3 protein: CSAPSPGKKNEQYF

J gene: TRBJ2-1
clone size: NA
D gene: TRBD2
V gene: TRBV6-6
CDR3 length: 11
CDR3 DNA: TGTGCCGCGGGGGGCTACAATGAGCAGTTCTTC
CDR3 protein: CAAGGYNEQFF

J gene: TRBJ2-3
clone size: many
D gene: NA
V gene: TRBV18
CDR3 length: 14
CDR3 DNA: TGTGCCAGCTCACGACCGGGACTGACAGATACGCAGTATTTT
CDR3 protein: CASSRPGLTDTQYF

J gene: TRBJ2-1
clone size: few
D gene: NA
V gene: TRBV6-2/TRBV6-3
CDR3 length: 16
CDR3 DNA: TGTGCCAGCGGGAGTATCGATGGCGCACCCTACAATGAGCAGTTCTTC
CDR3 protein: CASGSIDGAPYNEQFF

J gene: TRBJ1-1
clone size: NA
D gene: NA
V gene: TRBV12-3/TRBV12-4
CDR3 length: 13
CDR3 DNA: TGTGCCAGCAGTGCCCCAGGGGTCACTGAAGCTTTCTTT
CDR3 protein: CASSAPGVTEAFF

J gene: TRBJ2-5
clone size: few
D gene: TRBD2
V gene: TRBV12-3/TRBV12-4
CDR3 length: 18
CDR3 DNA: TGTGCCAGCAGTCCCCTACTAGCGGGAGAGGCGACAGGAGAGACCCAGTACTTC
CDR3 protein: CASSPLLAGEATGETQYF

J gene: TRBJ2-7
clone size: NA
D gene: NA
V gene: TRBV20-1
CDR3 length: 14
CDR3 DNA: TGCAGTGCTAGAGATGTGAACAGTGCCTACGAGCAGTACTTC
CDR3 protein: CSARDVNSAYEQYF

J gene: TRBJ2-3
clone size: many
D gene: NA
V gene: TRBV3-1
CDR3 length: 12
CDR3 DNA: TGTGCCAGCAGCCAAAGGGGGGATACGCAGTATTTT
CDR3 protein: CASSQRGDTQYF

J gene: TRBJ2-2
clone size: few
D gene: TRBD2
V gene: TRBV5-1
CDR3 length: 16
CDR3 DNA: TGCGCCAGCAGCTCCCTAGCGGGAGAAGTTCCCGGGGAGCTGTTTTTT
CDR3 protein: CASSSLAGEVPGELFF

J gene: TRBJ2-5
clone size: few
D gene: TRBD2
V gene: TRBV12-3/TRBV12-4
CDR3 length: 13
CDR3 DNA: TGTGCCAGCCGGAGCGGGACCCAAGAGACCCAGTACTTC
CDR3 protein: CASRSGTQETQYF

J gene: TRBJ2-7
clone size: NA
D gene: TRBD2
V gene: TRBV7-2
CDR3 length: 15
CDR3 DNA: TGTGCCAGCAGCTTAGCCCTCGGGGGGGTGAACGAGCAGTACTTC
CDR3 protein: CASSLALGGVNEQYF

J gene: TRBJ2-3
clone size: NA
D gene: NA
V gene: TRBV6-1
CDR3 length: 14
CDR3 DNA: TGTGCCACCGCGTACATACAGAACACAGATACGCAGTATTTT
CDR3 protein: CATAYIQNTDTQYF

J gene: TRBJ2-3
clone size: few
D gene: TRBD2
V gene: TRBV20-1
CDR3 length: 15
CDR3 DNA: TGCAGTGCTCCAAAAACCGGGACTAGCGGTAATACGCAGTATTTT
CDR3 protein: CSAPKTGTSGNTQYF